Included here is one T cell receptor beta chain sequence, with context. As yet, its antigen is unknown. Profiling relied on immunoSEQ multiplex PCR, and the TCRdb table lists in-frame clones only, not all of them. This table holds about 72,000 clones, over 75% found once. The data were taken from a study of OX40 agonist ivuxolimab in advanced cancers. The overall study: Ivuxolimab is a fully human IgG2 antibody that activates OX40 (CD134). Dose-escalation patients suffered from hepatocellular carcinoma, melanoma, renal cell or head and neck cancer. Findings and limits, study-wide: Expanded clones were, on average, more numerous in CD8+ T cells than in CD4+. By week 6 at 0.1 to 3.0 mg/kg, blood CD4+ and CD8+ T cells had expanded clonally.

The V and J ends lost 1 base and 4 bases respectively, with 6 bases between them. The length of the CDR3 is 13 residues. Germline V gives CDR1 SEHNR, CDR2 FQNEAQ (reference sequence). The genes are TRBV7-9 and TRBJ2-3; D not resolved. The clonotype originates from an adult with an advanced solid tumor such as melanoma, head and neck, liver or kidney cancer. This specimen was CD4+ or CD8+ T cells sorted from blood, taken in a trial of the OX40 agonist ivuxolimab. CDR3 in DNA: TGTGCCAGCAGCTTAGGTTCGGCAGATACGCAGTATTTT. Translating gives CASSLGSADTQYF.